One and the same sample provided the 15 T cell receptor beta chains below, sequenced in a study of T-cell reconstitution after alpha-beta-depleted transplantation in children. Unique molecular identifiers featured in how the TCRbeta library was prepared. From the PCR reads, TCRdb called clonotypes with MiXCR, one entry per CDR3 protein. The sample records around 180,000 distinct CDR3 sequences, around 10% being singletons. This specimen was PBMCs, taken before TCRalphabeta/CD19-depleted stem cell transplant. Every receptor here comes from a boy aged 2 to 10 with acute myeloid leukemia, due to receive a stem cell transplant.

This clonotype was seen at least ten times. The rearrangement joins TRBV3-1 to TRBJ2-3, with D uncertain. Trimming took off 4 bases at V and 6 bases at J, with 11 bases between the two ends. Germline V gene sequence: CDR1 LGHDT, CDR2 YNNKEL (reference sequence). The CDR3 totals 13 residues. CDR3 sequence (DNA): TGTGCCAGCAGCCCCCTGAACTCGGATACGCAGTATTTT. Translation: CASSPLNSDTQYF.

The table lists this clonotype with many counts. The rearrangement joins TRBV3-1 to TRBJ1-2; D unresolved. Trimming cost V 1 base and J 7 bases, with 7 bases left between them. Per germline, CDR1 LGHDT and CDR2 YNNKEL (reference sequence). This CDR3 is built from 12 residues. This CDR3 reads CASSQARSGYTF. CDR3 nucleotides: TGTGCCAGCAGCCAAGCTAGGAGTGGCTACACCTTC.

In this sample, this clonotype turned up many times. The V gene is TRBV7-9, the J gene TRBJ1-4; D is unclear. Between the trimmed V and J ends, which lost 5 bases and 8 bases, there was a span of 9 bases. The CDR3 is 12 amino acids. Germline-derived CDR1 and CDR2 are SEHNR and FQNEAQ (reference sequence). This CDR3 reads CASSLGTEKLFF. The CDR3 DNA follows: TGTGCCAGCAGCCTCGGAACGGAAAAACTGTTTTTT.

This clonotype was counted at least ten times. The V call is TRBV7-8, the J call TRBJ2-4; D gene uncertain. The CDR3 runs 16 residues. The V gene lost 1 base and the J gene lost 1 base, with 11 bases spanning the gap. Germline CDR1 is SGHVS and CDR2 is FQNEAQ. Here the CDR3 reads CASSLEERMAKNIQYF. CDR3 coding DNA: TGTGCCAGCAGCTTAGAGGAACGGATGGCCAAAAACATTCAGTACTTC.

This clonotype was seen many times. The rearrangement joins TRBV5-1 to TRBJ2-3; the D is unclear. The CDR3 sequence is 14 residues long. Germline V gives CDR1 SGHRS, CDR2 YFSETQ. V was clipped by 3 bases and J by 7 bases, with 15 bases between them. The CDR3 reads CASSYRVGPYTQYF. The DNA of the CDR3 is TGCGCCAGCAGCTATCGGGTTGGTCCGTATACGCAGTATTTT.

The table lists this clonotype with many counts. The rearrangement joins TRBV7-2 to TRBJ1-4, with 7 bases identical to TRBD1. V gave up 5 bases and J gave up 3 bases; unmatched junction bases: 6. CDR1 SGHTA and CDR2 FQGNSA come from the germline V gene. The CDR3 is 15 residues long. In DNA, the CDR3 is TGTGCCAGCAGCGGAGGGGACAGAGCTAATGAAAAACTGTTTTTT. Translating gives CASSGGDRANEKLFF.

This clonotype was seen at least ten times. The chain joins TRBV28 to TRBJ2-1, with D unresolved. The length of the CDR3 is 12 residues. Germline values: CDR1 MDHEN, CDR2 SYDVKM. Trimming left V 0 bases short and J 6 bases short, with 3 bases between. The CDR3 DNA follows: TGTGCCAGCAGTTTATGGGCCAATGAGCAGTTCTTC. Amino acid sequence: CASSLWANEQFF.

This clonotype appeared many times. This rearrangement joins TRBV20-1 to TRBJ1-1; D gene unclear. Trimming took off 3 bases at V and 8 bases at J, with 16 bases between the two ends. The CDR3 consists of 13 residues. Germline V gene lookup returns CDR1 DFQATT and CDR2 SNEGSKA (reference sequence). The CDR3 DNA follows: TGCAGTGCTAGTATGGCCGTCCCCTCCGAAGCTTTCTTT. This codes for CSASMAVPSEAFF.

This clonotype was counted at least ten times. The V gene is TRBV20-1, the J gene TRBJ2-2, with 8 bases aligning to TRBD1. Trimming took 6 bases from V and 4 from J; bases not matched to a gene: 4. Germline lookup yields CDR1 DFQATT and CDR2 SNEGSKA (reference sequence). The CDR3 totals 13 residues. The CDR3 DNA reads TGCAGTGCCGAGACAGGGGCCACCGGGGAGCTGTTTTTT. As protein: CSAETGATGELFF.

This clonotype has a count of ten or more. The chain carries TRBV4-1 and TRBJ2-3, with 9 bases fitting TRBD2. J was trimmed by 6 bases and V by 1 base; bases with no gene match: 11. CDR1 and CDR2 (germline): MGHRA, YSYEKL. CDR3 length equals 17 residues. The CDR3 region is CASSQGGLARYSDTQYF. In DNA form, the CDR3 reads TGCGCCAGCAGCCAAGGGGGACTAGCCAGGTATTCCGATACGCAGTATTTT.

At least ten counts were recorded for this clonotype. J is TRBJ2-1 and V is TRBV6-5, with a tentative D call TRBD2 (5 bases). Germline lookup yields CDR1 MNHEY and CDR2 SVGAGI. The CDR3 is 16 residues long. Deletions cut 3 bases from V and 4 bases from J, with 16 bases between. This CDR3 is CASSYGRIAIYNEQFF. As DNA, the CDR3 is TGTGCCAGCAGTTATGGGCGGATAGCGATTTACAATGAGCAGTTCTTC.

Of note for this clonotype: This may stem from a read error, because a much larger clone lies one nucleotide away. The chain carries TRBV6-2 or TRBV6-3 and TRBJ2-6; 7 bases match TRBD1. The length of the CDR3 is 15 residues. Germline values: CDR1 MNHEY, CDR2 SVGEGT. The chain's CDR3 is CASTDRVSGTNVLTF. The CDR3 coding sequence is TGTGCCAGCACTGACAGGGTCTCTGGGACCAACGTCCTGACTTTC.

The CDR3 bases are TGTGCCAGCAAAGACGTGGGACAGGATAATTCACCCCTCCACTTT. Protein sequence: CASKDVGQDNSPLHF. The chain carries TRBV7-9 and TRBJ1-6; 8 bases are shared with TRBD1. Per the germline V gene, CDR1 is SEHNR and CDR2 is FQNEAQ (reference sequence). The CDR3 loop spans 15 amino acids. With 7 bases clipped from V and 5 bases from J, the junction kept 7 bases outside the gene matches.

The chain recombines TRBV3-1 with TRBJ2-5; 15 bases are shared with TRBD2. This CDR3 is 20 amino acids long. In germline, CDR1 is LGHDT, CDR2 YNNKEL (reference sequence). V dropped 11 bases and J dropped 2; count of bases not matched to a gene: 21. CDR3 in DNA: TGTGCCTGCTCCCAAGAAACCCCGGGACTAGCGGGAGGATGGCAAGAGACCCAGTACTTC. It encodes CACSQETPGLAGGWQETQYF.

This clonotype was recorded at least ten times. This chain connects TRBV20-1 to TRBJ2-3, with TRBD2 matching over 8 bases. The CDR3 is made up of 12 amino acids. Germline V CDR1 and CDR2: DFQATT, SNEGSKA (reference sequence). The CDR3 nucleotides are TGCGGGTGCGGGGGGAGCACAGATACGCAGTATTTT. Its translation is CGCGGSTDTQYF.